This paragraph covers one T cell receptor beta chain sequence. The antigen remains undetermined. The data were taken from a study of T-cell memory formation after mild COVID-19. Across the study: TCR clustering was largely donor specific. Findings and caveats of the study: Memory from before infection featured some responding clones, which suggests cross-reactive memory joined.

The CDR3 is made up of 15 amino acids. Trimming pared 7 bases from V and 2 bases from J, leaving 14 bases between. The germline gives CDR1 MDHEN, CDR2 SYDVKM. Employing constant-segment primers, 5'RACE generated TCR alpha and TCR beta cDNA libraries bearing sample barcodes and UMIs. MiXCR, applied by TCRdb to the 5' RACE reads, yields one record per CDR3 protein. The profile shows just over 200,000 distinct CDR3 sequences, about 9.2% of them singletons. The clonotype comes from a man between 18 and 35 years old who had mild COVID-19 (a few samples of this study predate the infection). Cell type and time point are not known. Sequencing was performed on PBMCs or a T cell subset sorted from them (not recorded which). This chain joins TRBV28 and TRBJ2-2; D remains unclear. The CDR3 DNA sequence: TGTGCCAGCACCTCGGACGGATCAAACACCGGGGAGCTGTTTTTT. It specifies CASTSDGSNTGELFF.